The 30 T cell receptor beta chains below come from one sample, sequenced in a study of cytomegalovirus exposure and HLA in healthy donors. 13 Jbeta primers and 60 Vbeta primers were used for the PCR. TCRdb's copy holds only in-frame clones and misses some; the assay was immunoSEQ multiplex PCR. This sample's clone table lists approximately 68,000 clones. Sequences were obtained from PBMCs. These receptors all come from a female donor in good health and CMV-seropositive.

The rearrangement links TRBV9 to TRBJ2-3; D perhaps matches TRBD2 (6 bases). The CDR3 extends over 16 amino acids. Trimming pared 0 bases from V and 1 base from J, leaving 12 bases between. In germline, CDR1 is SGDLS, CDR2 YYNGEE. The CDR3 protein is CASSVGVGGGTDTQYF. In nucleotides, the CDR3 is TGTGCCAGCAGCGTAGGGGTGGGGGGTGGCACAGATACGCAGTATTTT.

CDR3 nucleotides: TGTGCCACCAGCAGAGAAAGCCCAGGGGCTGCTTACGAGCAGTACTTC. Its protein is CATSRESPGAAYEQYF. The J gene is TRBJ2-7, the V gene TRBV15; a possible D gene is TRBD1 (6 bases). This CDR3 comprises 16 residues. V dropped 0 bases and J dropped 4 bases, with 16 bases sitting between them. Germline V gene lookup returns CDR1 LNHNV and CDR2 YYDKDF (reference sequence).

The J gene is TRBJ2-1, the V gene TRBV19; 12 bases fit TRBD2. This CDR3 contains 15 residues. J lost 7 bases, V lost 8 bases, and 9 bases had no gene match. CDR1 and CDR2 (germline): LNHDA, SQIVND (reference sequence). CDR3 in DNA: TGTGCCAGTGGGACTAGCGGGTCTCTCAGGAATGAGCAGTTCTTC. It codes for CASGTSGSLRNEQFF.

V and J are TRBV6-1 and TRBJ2-5, with a possible D match to TRBD2 (6 bases). The J call may be wrong; the DNA end is better matched by TRBJ2-7. This CDR3 is 14 amino acids long. Germline V gives CDR1 MNHNS, CDR2 SASEGT. CDR3 nucleotide sequence: TGTGCCAGCACCATAAGACTAGGTCTCTACGAGCAGTACTTC. This gives the protein CASTIRLGLYEQYF.

The chain has TRBV5-4 and TRBJ2-2; 7 positions match TRBD2. This CDR3 contains 14 residues. J lost 1 base, V lost 7 bases, and 4 bases had no gene match. Germline CDR1 SGHNT, CDR2 YYREEE (reference sequence). The CDR3 nucleotides read TGTGCCAGCTGGACTAGACAGAACACCGGGGAGCTGTTTTTT. Translating it yields CASWTRQNTGELFF. Full variable domain (missing parts from reference TRBV5-4 and TRBJ2-2): ETGVTQSPTHLIKTRGQQVTLRCSSQSGHNTVSWYQQALGQGPQFIFQYYREEENGRGNFPPRFSGLQFPNYSSELNVNALELDDSALYLCASWTRQNTGELFFGEGSRLTVL.

The rearrangement uses TRBV13 and TRBJ2-4, with D perhaps matching TRBD1 (5 bases). V was pared by 5 bases and J by 5 bases, with 22 bases between. Germline CDR1 reads PRHDT; CDR2 reads FYEKMQ (reference sequence). The CDR3 has 17 amino acids. CDR3 in amino acids: CASSLRTTFSLENIQYF. In nucleotides, the CDR3 is TGTGCCAGCAGCCTCCGGACAACCTTTTCCCTGGAAAACATTCAGTACTTC.

CDR3 sequence: CATNPTEAGYYEQYF. In nucleotides, the CDR3 is TGTGCCACCAATCCCACTGAGGCGGGATACTACGAGCAGTACTTC. J is TRBJ2-7 and V is TRBV10-3, with a weak D call TRBD2 (6 bases). The CDR3 is 15 residues long. CDR1 ENHRY and CDR2 SYGVKD come from the germline V gene. V gave up 10 bases and J gave up 3 bases, with 22 bases separating them.

This chain links TRBV11-2 with TRBJ2-3, with 8 nucleotides matching TRBD2. Germline V gene lookup returns CDR1 SGHAT and CDR2 FQNNGV. The CDR3 contains 16 residues. V was clipped by 7 bases and J by 5 bases; unmatched bases: 14. CDR3 sequence (DNA): TGTGCCAGCACCCCGGGACGGCGGGGGGACCAAGATACGCAGTATTTT. This translates into CASTPGRRGDQDTQYF.

The genes are TRBV6-6 and TRBJ1-2; maybe TRBD1 (5 bases). The germline CDR1 and CDR2 sequences are MNHNY and SVGAGI (reference sequence). This CDR3 has 14 residues. V lost 7 bases and J lost 8, with 20 bases in between. CDR3 amino acids: CASTRTRGGDGYTF. The CDR3 region has the DNA TGTGCCAGCACCAGAACCCGGGGAGGGGACGGCTACACCTTC.

The gene calls are TRBV28 and TRBJ2-1; 13 bases align to TRBD2. The CDR3 totals 17 residues. With V trimmed by 2 bases and J by 1 base, 2 bases remained unmatched. Germline-derived CDR1 and CDR2 are MDHEN and SYDVKM. CDR3 sequence reads: CASSLGLAGVSYNEQFF. In nucleotides, the CDR3 is TGTGCCAGCAGTTTAGGACTAGCGGGAGTATCCTACAATGAGCAGTTCTTC. Variable domain in full (rest from reference TRBV28 and TRBJ2-1): DVKVTQSSRYLVKRTGEKVFLECVQDMDHENMFWYRQDPGLGLRLIYFSYDVKMKEKGDIPEGYSVSREKKERFSLILESASTNQTSMYLCASSLGLAGVSYNEQFFGPGTRLTVL.

The gene calls are TRBV18 and TRBJ2-3, with 7 nucleotides matching TRBD2. This CDR3 region has 18 residues. Trimming removed 2 bases from V and 0 bases from J; junction bases left unmatched: 11. From germline, CDR1 is KGHSH and CDR2 LQKENI. The CDR3 is CASSPSYGLAESTDTQYF. The CDR3 DNA follows: TGTGCCAGCTCACCATCCTACGGGCTAGCGGAGAGCACAGATACGCAGTATTTT. The full variable domain, completed using reference TRBV18 and TRBJ2-3, is NAGVMQNPRHLVRRRGQEARLRCSPMKGHSHVYWYRQLPEEGLKFMVYLQKENIIDESGMPKERFSAEFPKEGPSILRIQQVVRGDSAAYFCASSPSYGLAESTDTQYFGPGTRLTVL.

The chain recombines TRBV7-9 with TRBJ2-7; tentative D call: TRBD2 (6 bases). With 5 bases removed from V and 3 bases from J, the gap between germline ends came to 14 bases. Germline V gene sequence: CDR1 SEHNR, CDR2 FQNEAQ (reference sequence). The CDR3 runs to 14 residues. CDR3 loop: CASSPPDGGYEQYF. In nucleotides, the CDR3 is TGTGCCAGCAGCCCCCCGGACGGGGGCTACGAGCAGTACTTC.

In nucleotides, the CDR3 is TGTGCCAGTAGTACAGATATCCTGGGCTACACCTTC. Translating it yields CASSTDILGYTF. The rearrangement joins TRBV19 to TRBJ1-2, with D unresolved. CDR3 size: 12 residues. Per the germline V gene, CDR1 is LNHDA and CDR2 is SQIVND (reference sequence). The V end lost 4 bases, the J end lost 8 bases, and 11 bases lay between the germline ends.

This sequence joins TRBV7-2 and TRBJ1-2; a weak D match, TRBD1 (6 bases). Germline V gene lookup returns CDR1 SGHTA and CDR2 FQGNSA. V lost 5 bases, J lost 10 bases, and 17 bases lay in between. The CDR3 is 13 amino acids. The CDR3 loop is CASSPRQAEDYTF. For the CDR3, the DNA is TGTGCCAGCAGCCCACGACAGGCTGAGGACTACACCTTC.

The chain recombines TRBV19 with TRBJ2-4, with D perhaps TRBD2 (7 bases). Per the germline V gene, CDR1 is LNHDA and CDR2 is SQIVND (reference sequence). The V and J ends lost 5 bases and 0 bases respectively, with 26 bases between them. The length of the CDR3 is 20 residues. The CDR3 is CASSEQGLNPGGIAKNIQYF. As DNA, the CDR3 is TGTGCCAGTAGTGAACAGGGACTAAACCCCGGAGGGATAGCCAAAAACATTCAGTACTTC.

The chain combines TRBV5-1 with TRBJ2-7; D might be TRBD2 (5 bases). CDR3 size: 14 residues. Deletions cut 0 bases from V and 1 base from J, with 8 bases between. Germline V lookup: CDR1 SGHRS, CDR2 YFSETQ. The CDR3 loop is CASSLGERSYEQYF. The CDR3 DNA is TGCGCCAGCAGCTTGGGGGAGCGGTCCTACGAGCAGTACTTC.

The chain employs TRBV4-3 and TRBJ2-2; the match to TRBD1 covers 11 bases. The germline CDR1 and CDR2 sequences are LGHNA and YSLEER. This CDR3 has 16 amino acids. Trimming took 5 bases from V and 3 from J; bases not matched to a gene: 5. The CDR3 loop is CASSLDRGLDTGELFF. The CDR3 nucleotides read TGCGCCAGCAGCTTGGACAGGGGGCTTGACACCGGGGAGCTGTTTTTT.

This chain connects TRBV5-5 to TRBJ2-5; D is possibly TRBD2 (6 bases). The CDR3 contains 16 residues. Germline V gene sequence: CDR1 SGHKS, CDR2 YYEKEE (reference sequence). With 4 bases removed from V and 4 bases from J, the gap between germline ends came to 20 bases. This CDR3 reads CASSEGTNLGGETQYF. The CDR3 DNA reads TGTGCCAGCAGCGAAGGGACCAACTTGGGAGGAGAGACCCAGTACTTC.

The CDR3 region has the DNA TGTGCCAGCAGCCAAGATCCCGGGGGGGGCTACAATGAGCAGTTCTTC. It codes for CASSQDPGGGYNEQFF. The rearrangement links TRBV4-2 to TRBJ2-1, with 8 bases fitting TRBD2. The J segment lost 3 bases and the V segment lost 0 bases, leaving 4 bases of the junction unmatched. CDR1 and CDR2 (germline): LGHNA, YNFKEQ. This CDR3 comprises 16 residues.

This chain joins TRBV7-9 and TRBJ1-2; 9 bases match TRBD1. This CDR3 is 15 amino acids long. Trimming removed 3 bases from V and 8 bases from J; junction bases left unmatched: 10. The germline V gene encodes CDR1 SEHNR and CDR2 FQNEAQ (reference sequence). CDR3 in DNA: TGTGCCAGCAGCTTGACAGGGGGGCCCTTGGGGGGCTACACCTTC. Protein product: CASSLTGGPLGGYTF.

This chain uses TRBV4-2 with TRBJ2-1; no clear D gene. The CDR3 extends over 14 amino acids. Trimming took off 4 bases at V and 4 bases at J, with 11 bases between the two ends. The germline V gene encodes CDR1 LGHNA and CDR2 YNFKEQ. The CDR3 DNA reads TGTGCCAGCAGCCCCTATGTTGAGTACAATGAGCAGTTCTTC. Protein: CASSPYVEYNEQFF.

V usage is TRBV6-5 and J usage is TRBJ2-1; 8 nucleotides line up with TRBD1. V shed 6 bases and J 12 bases; nucleotides not matched to a gene: 7. The CDR3 contains 12 residues. CDR1 is MNHEY, CDR2 SVGAGI, per germline. The CDR3 loop is CASSQTGEGQFF. Written as DNA, the CDR3 is TGTGCCAGCAGCCAGACAGGGGAAGGGCAGTTCTTC.

The chain recombines TRBV19 with TRBJ1-4; D is perhaps TRBD1 (5 bases). Germline V lookup: CDR1 LNHDA, CDR2 SQIVND (reference sequence). The CDR3 covers 14 residues. V lost 6 bases, J lost 7 bases, and 15 bases lay in between. CDR3 loop: CASRPGPGGEKLFF. Written as DNA, the CDR3 is TGTGCCAGTAGACCGGGGCCGGGGGGTGAAAAACTGTTTTTT.

The V call is TRBV5-1, the J call TRBJ2-7; a possible D gene is TRBD2 (5 bases). Germline CDR1 and CDR2: SGHRS and YFSETQ. CDR3 length equals 13 residues. Trimming shortened V by 0 bases and J by 7 bases, and 11 bases separated the two germline ends. The CDR3 here is CASSLVREKEQYF. The CDR3 nucleotides are TGCGCCAGCAGCTTGGTACGGGAAAAAGAGCAGTACTTC.

The chain uses TRBV27 and TRBJ1-1, with D hard to call. This CDR3 comprises 16 residues. Trimming left V 6 bases short and J 3 bases short, with 20 bases between. Germline V CDR1 and CDR2: MNHEY, SMNVEV (reference sequence). The CDR3 protein is CASSPGRDYGHTEAFF. Here the CDR3 DNA reads TGTGCCAGCAGCCCGGGTCGGGATTATGGGCACACTGAAGCTTTCTTT.

V gene TRBV7-9 combines with J gene TRBJ2-5, with D unclear. CDR1 and CDR2 (germline): SEHNR, FQNEAQ (reference sequence). This CDR3 has 13 residues. Trimming pared 1 base from V and 7 bases from J, leaving 10 bases between. CDR3 residues: CASSLESVGTQYF. CDR3 DNA: TGTGCCAGCAGCTTAGAGAGCGTCGGGACCCAGTACTTC.

The CDR3 is CASSYRLAGGTGELFF. The CDR3 nucleotides are TGCGCCAGCAGCTACAGACTAGCGGGAGGGACCGGGGAGCTGTTTTTT. The V and J genes are TRBV5-1 and TRBJ2-2, with 14 bases matching TRBD2. The CDR3 totals 16 residues. The V segment lost 3 bases and the J segment 5 bases; nucleotides outside the gene matches: 3. In germline, CDR1 is SGHRS, CDR2 YFSETQ. The entire variable domain, with the rest obtained from reference TRBV5-1 and TRBJ2-2, is as follows: KAGVTQTPRYLIKTRGQQVTLSCSPISGHRSVSWYQQTPGQGLQFLFEYFSETQRNKGNFPGRFSGRQFSNSRSEMNVSTLELGDSALYLCASSYRLAGGTGELFFGEGSRLTVL.

The chain joins TRBV30 to TRBJ1-3; tentatively, D is TRBD1 (6 bases). CDR1 and CDR2 from the germline V gene are GTSNPN and SVGIG (reference sequence). The CDR3 extends over 16 amino acids. V was pared by 1 base and J by 0 bases, with 13 bases between. In DNA form, the CDR3 reads TGTGCCTGGAGTGGGAGGACAGCACCCTCTGGAAACACCATATATTTT. The encoded protein is CAWSGRTAPSGNTIYF. The full variable domain, in which reference TRBV30 and TRBJ1-3 provide the parts outside the CDR3, is SQTIHQWPATLVQPVGSPLSLECTVEGTSNPNLYWYRQAAGRGLQLLFYSVGIGQISSEVPQNLSASRPQDRQFILSSKKLLLSDSGFYLCAWSGRTAPSGNTIYFGEGSWLTVV.

The V gene is TRBV18, the J gene TRBJ2-2; 10 bases agree with TRBD2. This CDR3 is built from 18 residues. The germline CDR1 and CDR2 sequences are KGHSH and LQKENI. With V trimmed by 3 bases and J by 3 bases, 10 bases remained unmatched. CDR3: CASSPRQTTSGYTGELFF. The CDR3 DNA sequence: TGTGCCAGCTCACCGCGACAGACGACTAGCGGGTACACCGGGGAGCTGTTTTTT.

The chain links TRBV14 to TRBJ2-7; D might be TRBD2 (5 bases). This CDR3 region has 12 residues. The V gene's germline CDR1 is SGHDN and CDR2 FVKESK. V lost 2 bases to trimming and J lost 6 bases, with 8 bases between them. The DNA of the CDR3 is TGTGCCAGCAGCCAATCTAGCATCGAGCAGTACTTC. Its translation: CASSQSSIEQYF.